This entry lists 14 T cell receptor beta chains sequenced from one sample in a study of blood T cell repertoires in COVID-19. The table came from immunoSEQ multiplex PCR; TCRdb's copy has only in-frame clones and leaves some out. The sample consists of about 230,000 clones, over 65% of them appearing once. Sequencing input: peripheral blood. These receptors were taken from a woman aged 70 to 79 with active or convalescent COVID-19.

The chain uses TRBV29-1 and TRBJ2-3; D may be TRBD1 (6 bases). In germline, CDR1 is SQVTM, CDR2 ANQGSEA. V was trimmed by 4 bases and J by 1 base, leaving 15 bases between them. The CDR3 consists of 15 residues. CDR3 amino acids: CSVVLRGAGTDTQYF. The DNA for the CDR3 is TGCAGCGTTGTTCTCAGGGGCGCAGGCACAGATACGCAGTATTTT.

V is TRBV5-4 and J is TRBJ2-3; a weak D match, TRBD1 (6 bases). CDR3 length equals 15 residues. The germline CDR1 and CDR2 sequences are SGHNT and YYREEE (reference sequence). The V end was cut by 3 bases, the J end by 4 bases, with 15 bases between. The CDR3 spells CASSSGTSGPDTQYF. For the CDR3, the DNA is TGTGCCAGCAGCTCCGGGACATCTGGACCAGATACGCAGTATTTT.

This clone came up once. The chain carries TRBV7-9 and TRBJ1-2; D is unclear. Germline CDR1 and CDR2: SEHNR and FQNEAQ (reference sequence). The germline V and J ends were trimmed by 6 bases and 1 base, with 15 bases remaining between them. The CDR3 is 15 residues long. The CDR3 region has the DNA TGTGCCAGCAGTCCATCGCTGGGCAGTAACTATGGCTACACCTTC. This sequence encodes CASSPSLGSNYGYTF.

The rearrangement uses TRBV9 and TRBJ2-7, with 7 bases matching TRBD1. V shed 7 bases and J 2 bases; nucleotides not matched to a gene: 9. The CDR3 has 14 residues. Germline CDR1 reads SGDLS; CDR2 reads YYNGEE. In nucleotides, the CDR3 is TGTGCCAGCTACCCGACAGGGAGTCCCTACGAGCAGTACTTC. Translated, it gives CASYPTGSPYEQYF. The full variable domain, in which reference TRBV9 and TRBJ2-7 provide the parts outside the CDR3, is DSGVTQTPKHLITATGQRVTLRCSPRSGDLSVYWYQQSLDQGLQFLIQYYNGEERAKGNILERFSAQQFPDLHSELNLSSLELGDSALYFCASYPTGSPYEQYFGPGTRLTVT.

The V call is TRBV6-4, the J call TRBJ2-1, with 7 bases fitting TRBD2. The CDR3 spans 16 residues. V was pared by 3 bases and J by 7 bases, with 12 bases of the junction left unmatched. In germline, CDR1 is MRHNA, CDR2 SNTAGT. CDR3 protein: CASSDWGGAQLNEQFF. As DNA, the CDR3 is TGTGCCAGCAGTGATTGGGGAGGGGCCCAGTTGAATGAGCAGTTCTTC.

The chain joins TRBV5-6 to TRBJ2-3, with D hard to call. There are 15 residues in the CDR3. Germline V gene sequence: CDR1 SGHDT, CDR2 YYEEEE. V was shortened by 0 bases and J by 0 bases, with 8 bases between the two germline ends. For the CDR3, the DNA is TGTGCCAGCAGCTTGGAACACCCTAGCACAGATACGCAGTATTTT. Amino acid sequence: CASSLEHPSTDTQYF.

For this clone: This same CDR3 is encoded by further DNA sequences in the sample. This chain uses TRBV5-1 with TRBJ2-3; D gene unclear. The germline V and J ends were trimmed by 1 base and 1 base, with 4 bases remaining between them. The length of the CDR3 is 13 residues. Germline V gene sequence: CDR1 SGHRS, CDR2 YFSETQ. As DNA, the CDR3 is TGCGCCAGCAGCTTGCAGGGCACAGATACGCAGTATTTT. Amino acid sequence: CASSLQGTDTQYF. Variable domain in full (rest from reference TRBV5-1 and TRBJ2-3): KAGVTQTPRYLIKTRGQQVTLSCSPISGHRSVSWYQQTPGQGLQFLFEYFSETQRNKGNFPGRFSGRQFSNSRSEMNVSTLELGDSALYLCASSLQGTDTQYFGPGTRLTVL.

J is TRBJ2-3 and V is TRBV29-1; 9 bases fit TRBD1. Per the germline V gene, CDR1 is SQVTM and CDR2 is ANQGSEA. The CDR3 contains 15 residues. Trimming at V came to 6 bases and at J to 0 bases, leaving 7 bases not matched to a gene. DNA of the CDR3: TGCAGCGTCAACGGACAGGGGAGGAGCACAGATACGCAGTATTTT. Translation gives CSVNGQGRSTDTQYF.

The V gene is TRBV6-5, the J gene TRBJ1-1; D not certain. CDR3 length: 15 amino acids. V dropped 2 bases and J dropped 4 bases, with 14 bases sitting between them. Germline V CDR1 and CDR2: MNHEY, SVGAGI. CDR3 nucleotides: TGTGCCAGCAGTTACGACGTACTCGGGAGCACTGAAGCTTTCTTT. This gives the protein CASSYDVLGSTEAFF.

The chain joins TRBV3-1 (or the pseudogene TRBV3-2) to TRBJ2-3, with 14 bases identical to TRBD2. Losses at the gene ends were 6 bases for V and 5 bases for J; bases not matched to a gene: 4. The CDR3 covers 15 residues. From germline, CDR1 is LGHDT and CDR2 YNNKEL (reference sequence). The CDR3 spells CASREGTSGRDTQYF. CDR3 nucleotide sequence: TGTGCCAGCAGAGAAGGGACTAGCGGGAGAGATACGCAGTATTTT.

This chain links TRBV5-1 with TRBJ1-6; D is ambiguous. The CDR3 sequence is 15 residues long. Germline CDR1 and CDR2: SGHRS and YFSETQ. V dropped 4 bases and J dropped 0 bases, with 8 bases sitting between them. The chain's CDR3 is CASSPAGSYNSPLHF. The DNA of the CDR3 is TGCGCCAGCAGCCCAGCAGGCTCCTATAATTCACCCCTCCACTTT.

The chain has TRBV4-2 and TRBJ2-1; no definite D call. Germline V lookup: CDR1 LGHNA, CDR2 YNFKEQ. The CDR3 covers 17 residues. V lost 0 bases and J lost 0, with 12 bases in between. CDR3 in DNA: TGTGCCAGCAGCCAAGATATTTATACGAGCTCCTACAATGAGCAGTTCTTC. Protein: CASSQDIYTSSYNEQFF.

The V gene is TRBV10-3, the J gene TRBJ1-1, with a tentative D call TRBD1 (5 bases). CDR3 length: 16 residues. The germline V gene has CDR1 ENHRY and CDR2 SYGVKD. Trimming left V 6 bases short and J 5 bases short, with 22 bases between. CDR3 sequence (DNA): TGTGCCATCAGGCCAGGACGTTTGGGGGGGGGTACTGAAGCTTTCTTT. It codes for CAIRPGRLGGGTEAFF.

V and J are TRBV2 and TRBJ1-6, with 10 bases aligning to TRBD1. CDR1 and CDR2 from the germline V gene are SNHLY and FYNNEI. CDR3 size: 18 residues. The V and J ends lost 7 bases and 4 bases, in that order; junction bases with no gene match: 13. The CDR3 sequence is CASKLPGQGPPYNSPLHF. CDR3 nucleotides: TGTGCCAGCAAGCTACCGGGACAGGGGCCCCCATATAATTCACCCCTCCACTTT.